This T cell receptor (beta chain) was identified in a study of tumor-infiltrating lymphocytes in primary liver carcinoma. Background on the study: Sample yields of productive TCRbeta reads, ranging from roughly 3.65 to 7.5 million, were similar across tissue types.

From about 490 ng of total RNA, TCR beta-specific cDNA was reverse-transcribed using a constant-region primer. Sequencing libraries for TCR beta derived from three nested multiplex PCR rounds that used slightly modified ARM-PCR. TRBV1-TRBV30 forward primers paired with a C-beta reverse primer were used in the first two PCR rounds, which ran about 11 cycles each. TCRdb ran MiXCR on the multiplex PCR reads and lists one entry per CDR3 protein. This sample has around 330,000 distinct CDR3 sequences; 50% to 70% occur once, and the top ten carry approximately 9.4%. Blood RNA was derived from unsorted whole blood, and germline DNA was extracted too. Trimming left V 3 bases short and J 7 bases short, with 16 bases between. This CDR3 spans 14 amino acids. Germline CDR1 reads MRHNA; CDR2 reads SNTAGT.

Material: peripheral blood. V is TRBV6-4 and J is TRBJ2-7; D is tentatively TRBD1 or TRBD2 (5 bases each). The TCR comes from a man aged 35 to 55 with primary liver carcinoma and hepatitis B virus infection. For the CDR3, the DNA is TGTGCCAGCAGTGAGGGGCCGCAGAGAGGGGAGCAGTACTTC. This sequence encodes CASSEGPQRGEQYF.